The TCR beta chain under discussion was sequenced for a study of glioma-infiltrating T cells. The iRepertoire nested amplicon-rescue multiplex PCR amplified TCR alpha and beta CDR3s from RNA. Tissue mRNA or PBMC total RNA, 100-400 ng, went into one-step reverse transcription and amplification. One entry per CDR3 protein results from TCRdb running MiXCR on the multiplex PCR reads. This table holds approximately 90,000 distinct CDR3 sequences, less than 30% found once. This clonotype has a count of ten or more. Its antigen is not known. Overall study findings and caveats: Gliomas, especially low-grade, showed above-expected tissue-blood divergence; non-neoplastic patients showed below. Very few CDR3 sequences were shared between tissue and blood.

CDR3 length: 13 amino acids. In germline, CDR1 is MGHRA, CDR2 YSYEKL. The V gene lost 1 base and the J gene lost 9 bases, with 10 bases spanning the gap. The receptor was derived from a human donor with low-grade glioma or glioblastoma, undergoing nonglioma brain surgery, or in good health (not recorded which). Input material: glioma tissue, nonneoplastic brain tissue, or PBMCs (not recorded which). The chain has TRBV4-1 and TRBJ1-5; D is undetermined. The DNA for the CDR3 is TGCGCCAGCAGCCAAGTAGGTCGGTGGCCCCAGCATTTT. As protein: CASSQVGRWPQHF.